This T cell receptor (beta chain) was profiled in a study of beta chain features in type 1 diabetes (dated by TCRdb to about 2018). Context from the whole study: Mean age, gender distribution, total cell number and subset yield were not different between patients and healthy donors. Whereas all 30 or so donors provided naive and central memory subsets, regulatory and stem cell-like memory subsets were isolated from just 8 patients and roughly eight healthy donors. In the study, recently diagnosed type 1 diabetes patients and matched healthy donors were compared on the TCRB repertoires of their sorted circulating CD4+ T cell subsets. A total of over 90,000,000 sorted cells were examined across all samples, and a strong correlation was observed between cell number per subset and RNA yield. General findings and caveats noted by the study authors: Patients with type 1 diabetes made fewer insertions and deleted more nucleotides at VDJ recombination sites, implying thymic rearrangement abnormalities. A moderate but significant shortening of TCRB CDR3 length was observed in type 1 diabetes patients in all four CD4+ subsets. Shorter templates might be favored by PCR, yet because patient and control samples were amplified and corrected together, any such skew would affect both groups equally. The naive, central memory and regulatory TCRB repertoires appeared to resemble one another more closely among patients than among healthy donors. Because cDNA was sequenced instead of genomic DNA, activated cells with high expression could be over-represented, although the groups did not differ in activation or CD3 levels. Only small numbers of individuals were included in the HLA sub-analyses, which left unresolved whether HLA type had any influence on TCRB rearrangement.

All of the isolated RNA was reverse transcribed with the High Capacity cDNA Reverse Transcription Kit, so expressed TCRB transcripts were sequenced. Deep immunoSEQ sequencing was applied to naive, central memory and regulatory T cell samples, giving an average of roughly 3.5 million total reads per sample. Sorted cells were lysed in RLT buffer, and RNA was extracted using DNase-treated RNeasy Micro or Mini kits according to cell number. Each cell subset was processed on its own to prevent cross-contamination, while patient and healthy donor samples were processed together. The immunoSEQ multiplex PCR was used to amplify TCRB sequences from cDNA, yielding 87-bp fragments that span the CDR3 region. Amplicons were sequenced on the Illumina HiSeq platform. In the source study's methods: PCR bias was corrected computationally using synthetic template baselines, and reads within Hamming distance 2 were collapsed, with unmergeable singletons discarded. By aligning reads against IMGT, V, D and J genes, CDR3 length, and insertions or deletions at six rearrangement sites were assigned. Clonotype counts were normalized to sorted cell number within each subset before computing true diversity and Gini coefficients with the tcR R package. The overlap coefficient, calculated on TCRB nucleotide sequences, was used to measure repertoire sharing. As a proxy for the pre-selection repertoire, out-of-frame TCRB sequences from naive cells were analyzed. TCRdb's version of the immuneACCESS table is confined to in-frame rearrangements and falls short of the full clone set. An unresolved V gene accounts for under half of the shortfall where checked; the remainder is of unknown origin. V and J calls and clone size are those listed in that table; D and trimming were worked out from the DNA. Counted in this sample were 970,000 or so clones; roughly 16% of them appeared once. The ten largest clonotypes hold 0.02% to 0.03% of the sample.

Each donor gave one peripheral blood draw, roughly 120 mL on average, collected into heparinised tubes. A BD FACSAria II was used to sort naive, central memory, regulatory and stem cell-like memory CD4+ T cells with a panel that included CD45RO, CCR7, CD25, CD127, CD95 and CD27. Every sorted population had a purity above 95%. PBMCs were isolated immediately by Lymphoprep density gradient centrifugation and stained directly without culture. So that batch effects would be minimized, each experiment stained and sorted samples in pairs, pairing one healthy donor with one patient. Relative to germline, V is 3 bases shorter and J is 4 bases shorter, with 9 bases between their ends. The CDR3 has 14 amino acids, counting the end cysteine and phenylalanine. Just CDR3 DNA is preserved here, 42 bases in frame from base 1. CDR1 and CDR2 (SGHDN, FVKESK) derive from the germline V gene. About this clone: Its cognate antigen has yet to be identified. There are no base qualities to consult, and no much larger clone falls within one base.

Material: naive CD4+ T cells from blood. The sample's cell subset or site label, decoded: true naive CD4+ T cells. The source of this sequence is a woman in her late teens or twenties in good health. The chain employs TRBV14 and TRBJ2-2; the D assignment is uncertain and may be TRBD1 or TRBD2, with 5 bases supporting each. The sequence in DNA is TGTGCCAGCAGCCAGAGGGGATTCACCGGGGAGCTGTTTTTT. Its protein is CASSQRGFTGELFF.